Sequencing of this T cell receptor (beta chain) was carried out in a study of T cells expressing NK-cell markers. At the level of the study: The TCR beta repertoires were obtained from sorted CD3+CD56+NKG2C+, CD3+CD56+NKG2C- and CD3+CD56-NKG2C+ T cells.

The CDR3 length is 13 residues. Germline lookup yields CDR1 MNHEY and CDR2 SMNVEV (reference sequence). TCRdb reworked the 5' RACE reads into one entry per CDR3 protein, no DNA. The sample has about 540,000 distinct CDR3 sequences. Sequencing used blood T cells: a sorted CD56 or NKG2C T cell subset, CD4+ or CD8+ T cells, or bulk PBMC T cells (not recorded which). The receptor comes from a man between 18 and 35 years old in good health. This chain joins TRBV27 and TRBJ2-1. The CDR3 region is CASSLSSLDEQFF.